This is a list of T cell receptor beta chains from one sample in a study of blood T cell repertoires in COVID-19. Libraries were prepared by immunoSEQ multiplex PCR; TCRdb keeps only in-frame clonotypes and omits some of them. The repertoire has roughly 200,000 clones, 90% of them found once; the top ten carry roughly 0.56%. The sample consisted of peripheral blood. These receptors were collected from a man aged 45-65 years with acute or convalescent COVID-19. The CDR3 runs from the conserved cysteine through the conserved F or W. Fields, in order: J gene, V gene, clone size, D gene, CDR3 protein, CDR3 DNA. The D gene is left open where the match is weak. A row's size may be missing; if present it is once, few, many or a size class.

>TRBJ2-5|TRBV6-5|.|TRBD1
CASRRGQGLRETQYF
TGTGCCAGCAGACGAGGACAGGGGCTTAGGGAGACCCAGTACTTC
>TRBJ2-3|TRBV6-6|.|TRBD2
CASSASGGTDTQYF
TGTGCCAGCAGTGCTAGCGGGGGCACAGATACGCAGTATTTT
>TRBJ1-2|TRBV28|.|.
CASSFGRGGGYTF
TGTGCCAGCAGTTTCGGTAGGGGGGGTGGCTACACCTTC
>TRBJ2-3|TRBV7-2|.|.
CASSNQGRHTDTQYF
TGTGCCAGCAGCAACCAGGGGCGCCACACAGATACGCAGTATTTT
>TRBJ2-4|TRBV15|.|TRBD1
CATSPTYRGELAKNIQYF
TGTGCCACCTCGCCAACTTACAGGGGTGAATTAGCCAAAAACATTCAGTACTTC
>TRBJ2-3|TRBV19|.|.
CASSMGGKILDAQYF
TGTGCCAGTAGTATGGGCGGGAAAATACTCGATGCGCAGTATTTT
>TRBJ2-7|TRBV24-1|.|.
CATSDSKLRGTEQYF
TGTGCCACCAGTGATTCCAAACTACGAGGAACCGAGCAGTACTTC
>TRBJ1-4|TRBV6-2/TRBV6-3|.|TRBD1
CASSYARGGLGEKLFF
TGTGCCAGCAGTTACGCCAGAGGGGGCCTAGGTGAAAAACTGTTTTTT
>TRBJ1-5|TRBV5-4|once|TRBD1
CASSQGQGYNQPQHF
TGTGCCAGCAGCCAGGGACAGGGGTACAATCAGCCCCAGCATTTT
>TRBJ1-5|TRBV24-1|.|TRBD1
CATSDSGTGGQPQHF
TGTGCCACCAGTGATTCCGGGACAGGGGGCCAGCCCCAGCATTTT
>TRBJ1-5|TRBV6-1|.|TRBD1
CASSEALLGQGSNQPQHF
TGTGCCAGCAGTGAAGCGCTTCTGGGACAGGGGAGCAATCAGCCCCAGCATTTT
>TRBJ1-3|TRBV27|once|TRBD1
CASSTDRGNTIYF
TGTGCCAGCAGCACGGACAGGGGAAACACCATATATTTT
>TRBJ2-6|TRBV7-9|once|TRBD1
CASSSRDRNSGANVLTF
TGTGCCAGCAGCTCCCGGGACAGGAACTCTGGGGCCAACGTCCTGACTTTC
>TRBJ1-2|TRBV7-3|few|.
CASSLGDGQAYGYTF
TGTGCCAGCAGCTTGGGTGACGGACAAGCTTATGGCTACACCTTC
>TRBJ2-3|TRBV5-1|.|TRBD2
CASSLGLATDTQYF
TGCGCCAGCAGCCTGGGACTAGCGACAGATACGCAGTATTTT
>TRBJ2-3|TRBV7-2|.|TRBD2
CASSLGIAGLDTQYF
TGTGCCAGCAGCTTAGGGATAGCGGGGTTGGATACGCAGTATTTT
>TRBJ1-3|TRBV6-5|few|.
CASRAVTAGNTIYF
TGTGCCAGCAGGGCGGTCACGGCTGGAAACACCATATATTTT
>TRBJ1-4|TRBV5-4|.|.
CASSFLGGDTEKLFF
TGTGCCAGCAGCTTCTTGGGGGGGGACACTGAAAAACTGTTTTTT
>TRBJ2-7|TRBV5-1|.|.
CASSSTPDRPSEQYF
TGCGCCAGCAGCTCGACCCCTGACAGGCCGAGCGAGCAGTACTTC
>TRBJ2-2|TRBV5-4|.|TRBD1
CASSLEGGGNTGELFF
TGTGCCAGCAGCTTGGAAGGGGGCGGGAACACCGGGGAGCTGTTTTTT
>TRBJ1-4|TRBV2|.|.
CASSVPRATNEKLFF
TGTGCCAGCAGTGTTCCCAGGGCAACTAATGAAAAACTGTTTTTT
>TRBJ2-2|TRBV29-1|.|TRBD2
CSALGTSNTGELFF
TGCAGCGCCCTCGGGACTAGCAACACCGGGGAGCTGTTTTTT
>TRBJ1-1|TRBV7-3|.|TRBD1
CASSQQGPNTEAFF
TGTGCCAGCAGCCAACAGGGGCCCAACACTGAAGCTTTCTTT
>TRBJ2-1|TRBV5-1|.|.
CASSLVGAGFSYNEQFF
TGCGCCAGCAGCTTGGTGGGGGCAGGATTCTCCTACAATGAGCAGTTCTTC
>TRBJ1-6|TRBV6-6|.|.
CASSPDRSDSPLHF
TGTGCCAGCAGCCCCGACAGGTCGGATTCACCCCTCCACTTT
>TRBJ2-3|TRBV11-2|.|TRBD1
CASSQGVADTQYF
TGTGCCAGCAGCCAGGGGGTCGCAGATACGCAGTATTTT
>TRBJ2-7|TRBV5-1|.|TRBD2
CASSRNILALSYEQYF
TGCGCCAGCAGCCGAAACATACTAGCGCTTTCCTACGAGCAGTACTTC
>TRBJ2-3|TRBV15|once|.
CATSRRVAASADTQYF
TGTGCCACCAGCAGAAGAGTAGCCGCAAGCGCAGATACGCAGTATTTT
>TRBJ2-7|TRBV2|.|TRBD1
CASRLTGPYEQYF
TGTGCCAGCAGACTGACAGGGCCCTACGAGCAGTACTTC
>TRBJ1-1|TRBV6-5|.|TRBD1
CASRTSGGLGTEAFF
TGTGCCAGCAGAACCTCAGGGGGCCTTGGCACTGAAGCTTTCTTT
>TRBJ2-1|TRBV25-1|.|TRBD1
CASSDGGGTGGNEQFF
TGTGCCAGCAGTGATGGAGGCGGGACAGGGGGGAATGAGCAGTTCTTC
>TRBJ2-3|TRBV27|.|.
CASSSWTRGVGTDTQYF
TGTGCCAGCAGTTCCTGGACTAGGGGGGTTGGCACAGATACGCAGTATTTT
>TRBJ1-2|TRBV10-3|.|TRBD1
CAISRDRGRNGYGYTF
TGTGCCATCAGTAGGGACAGGGGGCGTAATGGCTATGGCTACACCTTC
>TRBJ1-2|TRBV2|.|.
CASPRPTGYGGYTF
TGTGCCAGCCCAAGACCTACAGGGTACGGAGGCTACACCTTC
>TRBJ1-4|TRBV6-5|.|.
CASRTRVPNEKLFF
TGTGCCAGCAGAACCAGGGTACCTAATGAAAAACTGTTTTTT
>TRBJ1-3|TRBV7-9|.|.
CASSSTGFSGNTIYF
TGTGCCAGCAGCTCGACAGGATTCTCTGGAAACACCATATATTTT
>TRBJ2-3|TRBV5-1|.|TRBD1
CASTLTGSGTDTQYF
TGCGCCAGCACGCTGACAGGGTCCGGCACAGATACGCAGTATTTT
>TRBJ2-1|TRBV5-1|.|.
CASSLKLRAAPYNEQFF
TGCGCCAGCAGCTTGAAGTTGAGAGCGGCCCCCTACAATGAGCAGTTCTTC